This T cell receptor beta chain was recovered during a study of blood T cell repertoires in COVID-19. Study information: The United States, Italy and Spain provided the acute and convalescent COVID-19 samples. T cells, B-cell-depleted T cells, or PBMCs supplied cDNA or gDNA.

How the authors handled the data: Nucleated cell counts were estimated from reference gene primer amplification. TCRdb's copy holds only in-frame clones and misses some; the assay was immunoSEQ multiplex PCR. V, J and clone size are those of that table, while D and trimming were read from the DNA. The table lists about 240,000 clones, around 90% of them singletons. The sequencing input was peripheral blood. The receptor was isolated from a man aged 55 to 69 who had recovered from COVID-19.

The DNA of the CDR3 is TGTGCCAGCAGCGGCGGACAGGGCGACACTGAAGCTTTCTTT. Amino acids: CASSGGQGDTEAFF. This chain uses TRBV9 with TRBJ1-1; 8 bases are shared with TRBD1. Germline V CDR1 and CDR2: SGDLS, YYNGEE. The V segment lost 3 bases and the J segment 3 bases; nucleotides outside the gene matches: 4. The CDR3 is made up of 14 amino acids.